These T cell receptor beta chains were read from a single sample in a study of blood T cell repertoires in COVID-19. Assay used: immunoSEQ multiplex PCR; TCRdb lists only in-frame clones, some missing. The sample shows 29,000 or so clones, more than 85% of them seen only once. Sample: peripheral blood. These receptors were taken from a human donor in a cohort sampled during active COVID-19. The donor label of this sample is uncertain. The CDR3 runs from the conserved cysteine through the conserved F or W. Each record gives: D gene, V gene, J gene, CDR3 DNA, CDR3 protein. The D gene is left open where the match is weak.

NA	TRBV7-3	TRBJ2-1	TGTGCCAGCAGCTCCCTTAGCTCCTACAATGAGCAGTTCTTC	CASSSLSSYNEQFF
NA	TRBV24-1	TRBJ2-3	TGTGCCACCAGTGATTCATGGGAGACGTCGCTCTATGGAACGCAGTATTTT	CATSDSWETSLYGTQYF
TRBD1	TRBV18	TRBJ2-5	TGTGCCAGCTCACCACCCAGGGGGCTACAAGAGACCCAGTACTTC	CASSPPRGLQETQYF
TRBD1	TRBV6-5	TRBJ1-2	TGTGCCAGCAGCCGTAACAGGGGGAACTATGGCTACACCTTC	CASSRNRGNYGYTF
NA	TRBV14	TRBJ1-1	TGTGCCAGCAGCCAGCCGACAGTTTACACTGAAGCTTTCTTT	CASSQPTVYTEAFF
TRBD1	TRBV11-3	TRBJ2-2	TGTGCCAGCAGCTTAAGGCAGGGGGTAGGGACCGGGGAGCTGTTTTTT	CASSLRQGVGTGELFF
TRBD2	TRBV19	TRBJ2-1	TGTGCCAGTAGTCTACGTAAGCGGGAGGGCCTAAATGAGCAGTTCTTC	CASSLRKREGLNEQFF
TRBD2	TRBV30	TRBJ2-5	TGTGCCTGGAGCCACCCTAGCGGGAGTGAGACCCAGTACTTC	CAWSHPSGSETQYF
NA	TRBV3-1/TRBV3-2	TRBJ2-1	TGTGCCAGCAGCCGCCTAGGGGCTGGAACCAATGAGCAGTTCTTC	CASSRLGAGTNEQFF
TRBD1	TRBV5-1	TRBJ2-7	TGCGCCAGCAGCTATTCTCCCGGACAGGGATACGAGCAGTACTTC	CASSYSPGQGYEQYF
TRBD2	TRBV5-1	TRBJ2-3	TGCGCCAGCAGCACGACACCAACCGGGACTAGCGGGAGTAGGACAGATACGCAGTATTTT	CASSTTPTGTSGSRTDTQYF